A selection of T cell receptor beta chains follows, all from one sample in a study of shared clonotypes between healthy human individuals. Only in-frame clones appear in the TCRdb table, and some are missing; sequencing was by immunoSEQ multiplex PCR. The sample includes approximately 2.5 million clones, roughly 93% seen only once; the top ten take 0.36%. Input material: naive CD4+ T cells from PBMCs. The source of these receptors is a man younger than 35 in good health. Some clones in this sample may be carry-over from other donors' samples. Both conserved end residues are part of each CDR3. The D gene is left open where the match is weak. Part of the rows lack a size; the others show once, few, many or a class for expanded clones.

j_call,clone_size,d_call,v_call,cdr3_nt,cdr3_aa
TRBJ2-1,.,TRBD2,TRBV28,TGTGCCAGCAATATAGCGGGAGTCCCCCCCAATGAGCAGTTCTTC,CASNIAGVPPNEQFF
TRBJ1-3,.,.,TRBV28,TGTGCCAGCAGTCCGCGACTTTACTCTGGAAACACCATATATTTT,CASSPRLYSGNTIYF
TRBJ2-3,.,.,TRBV20-1,TGCAAGGGTCGGACTCGAGATACGCAGTATTTT,CKGRTRDTQYF
TRBJ2-3,.,.,TRBV7-9,TGTGCCACTTCTGGGTGGAGGGATGTAGAAGATACGCAGTATTTT,CATSGWRDVEDTQYF
TRBJ2-3,.,TRBD1,TRBV28,TGTGCCAGCAGTTTTTGGGGAAGGTTGACAGGGGGTTCTAGCACAGATACGCAGTATTTT,CASSFWGRLTGGSSTDTQYF
TRBJ1-4,few,.,TRBV20-1,TGCAGTGCTAGGTCACCTGAAAAACTGTTTTTT,CSARSPEKLFF
TRBJ2-3,.,TRBD1,TRBV5-1,TGCGCCAGCAGCTACCGGGACAGGAGTGATACGCAGTATTTT,CASSYRDRSDTQYF
TRBJ2-5,.,TRBD2,TRBV5-1,TGCGCCAGCAGCTTTGGCGGGGGGCTGGAGACCCAGTACTTC,CASSFGGGLETQYF
TRBJ2-7,.,TRBD1,TRBV7-6,TGTGCCAGCAGCTTAGTAACTTCGGCAGGGGGAAACACCTACGAGCAGTACTTC,CASSLVTSAGGNTYEQYF
TRBJ1-6,.,TRBD1,TRBV28,TGTGCCAGCAGTTTCCGGGACAGGTATAATTCACCCCTCCACTTT,CASSFRDRYNSPLHF
TRBJ2-4,.,.,TRBV9,TGTGCCAGCAGCGTAGACGGCCGACCCAAAAACATTCAGTACTTC,CASSVDGRPKNIQYF
TRBJ1-5,.,.,TRBV28,TGTGCCAGCAGTTTACCGGCAGGGGGCAATCAGCCCCAGCATTTT,CASSLPAGGNQPQHF
TRBJ2-7,.,.,TRBV7-9,TGTGCCAGCAGCTTATCATTAGGACAGGAGCAGTACTTC,CASSLSLGQEQYF
TRBJ2-5,.,.,TRBV6-5,TGTGCCAGCAGTCGGTGGAGGGGGGAGACCCAGTACTTC,CASSRWRGETQYF
TRBJ1-1,few,.,TRBV5-6,TGTGCCAGCAGCTTGGGTCCCACTCTCCCTGAAGCTTTCTTT,CASSLGPTLPEAFF
TRBJ1-5,once,TRBD1,TRBV5-3,TGTGCCAGAAGCACCGGGACAGTAGATCAGCCCCAGCATTTT,CARSTGTVDQPQHF
TRBJ2-2,.,.,TRBV28,TGTGCCAGCACAGGGCACACCGGGGAGCTGTTTTTT,CASTGHTGELFF
TRBJ1-3,.,TRBD1,TRBV2,TGTGCCAGCAGTCAAAGGGGTACAGGGGGCTCTGGAAACACCATATATTTT,CASSQRGTGGSGNTIYF
TRBJ2-1,.,.,TRBV6-4,TGTGCCAGCAGCATCTCTTCGGCCTTTAGGAATGAGCAGTTCTTC,CASSISSAFRNEQFF
TRBJ2-2,once,TRBD1,TRBV6-4,TGTGCCAGCAGCGATGTACCCGGGACAGGGATAGGGGAGCTGTTTTTT,CASSDVPGTGIGELFF
TRBJ2-3,once,TRBD2,TRBV27,TGTGCCAGCAGTTCACTTATGGCGGGAGAATATTCTAGCACAGATACGCAGTATTTT,CASSSLMAGEYSSTDTQYF
TRBJ2-7,.,TRBD2,TRBV7-8,TGTGCCAGCAGCTCCCAACTAGCGGGAGGGCGAGCCGAGCAGTACTTC,CASSSQLAGGRAEQYF
TRBJ1-6,.,TRBD1,TRBV28,TGTGCCAGCAGTCCACTCCCACAGGGGTCCCGGGGAACCCTCCACTTT,CASSPLPQGSRGTLHF
TRBJ1-1,few,.,TRBV5-1,TGCGCCAGCAGCTTGCCTAGCGGGAACACTGAAGCTTTCTTT,CASSLPSGNTEAFF
TRBJ2-5,.,.,TRBV7-9,TGTGCCAGCAGCGTCGGGACGTCGGCGGGAGAGACCCAGTACTTC,CASSVGTSAGETQYF
TRBJ2-1,.,TRBD2,TRBV19,TGTGCCAGTAGTGCTAGCGGGAGCTTCAATGAGCAGTTCTTC,CASSASGSFNEQFF